This passage covers 9 T cell receptor beta chains from one sample sequenced in a study of OX40 agonist ivuxolimab in advanced cancers. Data came from immunoSEQ multiplex PCR; TCRdb stores just in-frame clones and leaves some out. The table records around 54,000 clones, under 95% of them present only once. This material consisted of CD4+ or CD8+ T cells sorted from blood, taken in a trial of the OX40 agonist ivuxolimab. The receptor set was obtained from an adult with an advanced solid tumor such as melanoma, head and neck, liver or kidney cancer.

V is TRBV11-3 and J is TRBJ2-3, with D possibly TRBD2 on 6 matching bases. Between the trimmed V and J ends, which lost 0 bases and 4 bases, there was a span of 14 bases. This CDR3 contains 16 residues. Germline V gene data show CDR1 as SGHNT and CDR2 as YENEEA. The CDR3 reads CASSLESGERADTQYF. The CDR3 DNA reads TGTGCCAGCAGCTTAGAGTCGGGAGAGAGGGCAGATACGCAGTATTTT.

The genes are TRBV5-8 and TRBJ1-2; maybe TRBD1 (5 bases). From germline, CDR1 is SGHTS and CDR2 YDEGEE. This CDR3 contains 13 residues. V dropped 2 bases and J dropped 7 bases, with 12 bases sitting between them. The CDR3 region is CASSLGERSGYTF. The CDR3 DNA is TGTGCCAGCAGCTTAGGGGAGCGGAGTGGCTACACCTTC.

The V gene is TRBV9, the J gene TRBJ1-3, with D possibly being TRBD1 (5 bases). V was cut by 4 bases and J by 9 bases, with 17 bases left in between. Germline V CDR1 and CDR2: SGDLS, YYNGEE. This CDR3 comprises 14 residues. CDR3 bases: TGTGCCAGCAGCACCTATGACAGAGAACCCACCATATATTTT. Its translation: CASSTYDREPTIYF. The whole variable domain, filled in from reference TRBV9 and TRBJ1-3, reads DSGVTQTPKHLITATGQRVTLRCSPRSGDLSVYWYQQSLDQGLQFLIQYYNGEERAKGNILERFSAQQFPDLHSELNLSSLELGDSALYFCASSTYDREPTIYFGEGSWLTVV.

This sequence joins TRBV9 and TRBJ2-4, with TRBD1 identical over 9 bases. Germline assignment: CDR1 SGDLS and CDR2 YYNGEE. The CDR3 is 16 residues long. J was trimmed by 7 bases and V by 4 bases; bases with no gene match: 12. As DNA, the CDR3 is TGTGCCAGCAGCCCTCGTTCGGGGACAGGGCGTAACATTCAGTACTTC. Translating gives CASSPRSGTGRNIQYF.

The J gene is TRBJ2-1, the V gene TRBV10-2; 9 bases align to TRBD2. J was trimmed by 6 bases and V by 8 bases; bases with no gene match: 8. The CDR3 is 14 residues long. In germline, CDR1 is WSHSY, CDR2 SAAADI. CDR3 nucleotides: TGCGCCAGCGTAGTGTTAGCGGGAGCCAATGAGCAGTTCTTC. Amino acid sequence: CASVVLAGANEQFF.

This rearrangement joins TRBV7-2 to TRBJ2-7; D not resolved. The CDR3 length is 11 residues. Germline assignment: CDR1 SGHTA and CDR2 FQGNSA. V was cut by 5 bases and J by 2 bases, with 4 bases left in between. The CDR3 nucleotides are TGTGCCAGCAGCGCTACCTACGAGCAGTACTTC. Encoded protein: CASSATYEQYF.

V gene TRBV30 combines with J gene TRBJ2-7; maybe TRBD2 (5 bases). This CDR3 has 11 residues. V was cut by 3 bases and J by 6 bases, with 9 bases left in between. Germline lookup yields CDR1 GTSNPN and CDR2 SVGIG (reference sequence). The CDR3 region is CAWSVRGEQYF. The CDR3 bases are TGTGCCTGGAGCGTCCGGGGCGAGCAGTACTTC.

This chain joins TRBV7-9 and TRBJ2-1; perhaps TRBD1 as D (6 bases). The ends were cut back, 4 bases at V and 7 bases at J, with 11 bases in the middle. The CDR3 totals 13 residues. CDR1 SEHNR and CDR2 FQNEAQ come from the germline V gene (reference sequence). The CDR3 coding sequence is TGTGCCAGCAGCTCTACAGGGATGAATGAGCAGTTCTTC. Amino acids: CASSSTGMNEQFF.

V usage is TRBV10-2 and J usage is TRBJ2-1; 10 bases agree with TRBD2. Per the germline V gene, CDR1 is WSHSY and CDR2 is SAAADI. The trim removed 0 bases at V and 8 bases at J, leaving 4 bases unmatched. The CDR3 is 15 residues long. This CDR3 reads CASSESSGRLDEQFF. The CDR3 region has the DNA TGCGCCAGCAGTGAGTCTAGCGGGAGGCTGGATGAGCAGTTCTTC.